These 29 T cell receptor beta chains share one sample of origin, sequenced in a study of blood T cell repertoires in COVID-19. Using immunoSEQ multiplex PCR, the repertoire was profiled, and TCRdb retains in-frame clones only, with some absent. The sample contains about 130,000 clones, around four fifths of which appear only once. The material sequenced was peripheral blood. These receptors were obtained from a man aged 80 or over with acute or convalescent COVID-19.

The chain recombines TRBV5-1 with TRBJ2-1; TRBD2 agrees at 13 bases. CDR1 is SGHRS and CDR2 is YFSETQ in the germline V gene. The CDR3 length is 17 residues. The trim removed 0 bases at V and 8 bases at J, leaving 8 bases unmatched. The CDR3 reads CASSLGGLAGAFDEQFF. The CDR3 DNA reads as TGCGCCAGCAGCTTGGGTGGACTAGCGGGGGCTTTCGATGAGCAGTTCTTC.

The V gene is TRBV2, the J gene TRBJ2-1; 8 bases line up with TRBD1. The CDR3 runs 12 residues. J was trimmed by 9 bases and V by 6 bases; bases with no gene match: 4. The germline V gene encodes CDR1 SNHLY and CDR2 FYNNEI. The CDR3 is CASRLQGGEQFF. CDR3 DNA: TGTGCCAGCAGATTACAGGGGGGTGAGCAGTTCTTC.

V usage is TRBV5-1 and J usage is TRBJ2-5, with unresolved D. There are 14 residues in the CDR3. From germline, CDR1 is SGHRS and CDR2 YFSETQ. The ends were cut back, 0 bases at V and 1 base at J, with 7 bases in the middle. The CDR3 sequence: CASSLVFSQETQYF. The CDR3 nucleotides read TGCGCCAGCAGCTTGGTTTTCAGCCAAGAGACCCAGTACTTC.

CDR3 coding DNA: TGTGCCTGGAGTGTCCAGGGCTACGAGCAGTACTTC. Its translation is CAWSVQGYEQYF. The chain links TRBV30 to TRBJ2-7, with D possibly being TRBD1 (5 bases). The CDR3 is made up of 12 amino acids. Germline CDR1 GTSNPN, CDR2 SVGIG (reference sequence). V gave up 0 bases and J gave up 3 bases, with 6 bases separating them.

This clone was observed many times. The rearrangement uses TRBV7-9 and TRBJ2-2; 8 bases match TRBD1. Trimming at V came to 5 bases and at J to 12 bases, leaving 5 bases not matched to a gene. From germline, CDR1 is SEHNR and CDR2 FQNEAQ (reference sequence). This CDR3 comprises 12 residues. CDR3 sequence: CASSPDRVKLFF. The CDR3 coding sequence is TGTGCCAGCAGCCCGGACAGGGTGAAGCTGTTTTTT. The variable domain in full, completed from reference TRBV7-9 and TRBJ2-2, reads DTGVSQNPRHKITKRGQNVTFRCDPISEHNRLYWYRQTLGQGPEFLTYFQNEAQLEKSRLLSDRFSAERPKGSFSTLEIQRTEQGDSAMYLCASSPDRVKLFFGEGSRLTVL.

The rearrangement links TRBV27 to TRBJ2-1; a possible D gene is TRBD1 (6 bases). The CDR3 sequence is 15 residues long. V was clipped by 2 bases and J by 2 bases, with 10 bases between them. CDR1 and CDR2 (germline): MNHEY, SMNVEV (reference sequence). The CDR3: CASSLVRQAYNEQFF. For the CDR3, the DNA is TGTGCCAGCAGTTTAGTCCGACAGGCCTACAATGAGCAGTTCTTC.

The V call is TRBV19, the J call TRBJ2-1, with 12 bases that match TRBD2. Germline V gene sequence: CDR1 LNHDA, CDR2 SQIVND (reference sequence). This CDR3 has 14 amino acids. The V segment lost 6 bases and the J segment 10 bases; nucleotides outside the gene matches: 7. CDR3 loop: CASSSSGGAREQFF. The DNA of the CDR3 is TGTGCCAGTAGCTCTAGCGGGGGGGCCCGGGAGCAGTTCTTC.

V is TRBV18 and J is TRBJ2-7; 10 positions match TRBD1. V was pared by 3 bases and J by 4 bases, with 6 bases of the junction left unmatched. The germline V gene has CDR1 KGHSH and CDR2 LQKENI. The CDR3 totals 15 residues. The CDR3 here is CASSPIGTGVYEQYF. The CDR3 nucleotides read TGTGCCAGCTCACCGATAGGGACAGGGGTATACGAGCAGTACTTC. The full variable domain, its missing parts supplied by reference TRBV18 and TRBJ2-7, is NAGVMQNPRHLVRRRGQEARLRCSPMKGHSHVYWYRQLPEEGLKFMVYLQKENIIDESGMPKERFSAEFPKEGPSILRIQQVVRGDSAAYFCASSPIGTGVYEQYFGPGTRLTVT.

The chain couples TRBV7-2 to TRBJ2-2, with 11 bases matching TRBD2. The CDR3 length is 17 residues. Germline loops: CDR1 SGHTA, CDR2 FQGNSA. V lost 5 bases to trimming and J lost 1 base; unmatched junction nucleotides: 6. The DNA for the CDR3 is TGTGCCAGCAGCCATCCTAGCGGGGGGCGGAACACCGGGGAGCTGTTTTTT. It is translated as CASSHPSGGRNTGELFF. Drawing the rest from reference TRBV7-2 and TRBJ2-2, the complete variable domain is GAGVSQSPSNKVTEKGKDVELRCDPISGHTALYWYRQSLGQGLEFLIYFQGNSAPDKSGLPSDRFSAERTGGSVSTLTIQRTQQEDSAVYLCASSHPSGGRNTGELFFGEGSRLTVL.

The rearrangement links TRBV5-6 to TRBJ2-7; D is possibly TRBD1 (6 bases). This CDR3 comprises 14 residues. V lost 4 bases, J lost 2 bases, and 13 bases lay in between. CDR1 is SGHDT and CDR2 is YYEEEE in the germline V gene. The CDR3 spells CASSAGTNPYEQYF. CDR3 DNA sequence: TGTGCCAGCAGCGCCGGGACAAATCCCTACGAGCAGTACTTC.

CDR3 amino acids: CASSGMGGKDRGYNEQFF. CDR3 coding DNA: TGTGCCAGCAGCGGGATGGGGGGTAAGGATAGGGGCTACAATGAGCAGTTCTTC. The gene calls are TRBV7-2 and TRBJ2-1; weak D call: TRBD2 (6 bases). This CDR3 region has 18 residues. Germline CDR1 SGHTA, CDR2 FQGNSA. Between the trimmed V and J ends, which lost 5 bases and 3 bases, there was a span of 23 bases.

This clone was seen only once. Additional DNA sequences in this sample encode the identical CDR3. The genes are TRBV6-2 or TRBV6-3 and TRBJ1-5; possible D gene TRBD1, 6 bases. This CDR3 has 13 amino acids. V lost 6 bases and J lost 4, with 10 bases in between. Germline V gene lookup returns CDR1 MNHEY and CDR2 SVGEGT. Here the CDR3 reads CASSPTGNQPQHF. In DNA form, the CDR3 reads TGTGCCAGCAGCCCAACAGGGAATCAGCCCCAGCATTTT.

The rearrangement uses TRBV6-1 and TRBJ2-7, with 11 bases lining up with TRBD1. Germline V gives CDR1 MNHNS, CDR2 SASEGT. This CDR3 region has 13 residues. With V trimmed by 5 bases and J by 5 bases, 2 bases remained unmatched. CDR3 protein: CASSRTGGDEQYF. CDR3 bases: TGTGCCAGCAGTCGGACAGGGGGCGACGAGCAGTACTTC.

The chain is built from TRBV5-4 and TRBJ1-4, with D uncertain. CDR3 length: 12 amino acids. V was cut by 1 base and J by 8 bases, with 6 bases left in between. Per the germline V gene, CDR1 is SGHNT and CDR2 is YYREEE (reference sequence). CDR3 amino acids: CASSLNREKLFF. The CDR3 DNA reads TGTGCCAGCAGCTTGAATAGAGAAAAACTGTTTTTT.

The chain uses TRBV6-2 or TRBV6-3 and TRBJ2-7, with 9 positions matching TRBD2. This CDR3 is built from 18 residues. Germline V gives CDR1 MNHEY, CDR2 SVGEGT. With V trimmed by 0 bases and J by 2 bases, 11 bases remained unmatched. The CDR3 DNA follows: TGTGCCAGCAGTTACTCTCGCGATCTAGCGGGGACCACCTACGAGCAGTACTTC. Translation gives CASSYSRDLAGTTYEQYF.

The rearrangement uses TRBV28 and TRBJ1-2; no reliable D call. CDR1 and CDR2 from the germline V gene are MDHEN and SYDVKM. This CDR3 has 14 residues. The ends were cut back, 4 bases at V and 5 bases at J, with 14 bases in the middle. CDR3 region: CASSSPRRRYGYTF. In DNA, the CDR3 is TGTGCCAGCAGTTCCCCGCGTCGGAGGTATGGCTACACCTTC.

The chain links TRBV7-8 to TRBJ2-5; 7 bases match TRBD2. This CDR3 is built from 15 residues. Trimming took 3 bases from V and 2 from J; bases not matched to a gene: 6. CDR1 SGHVS and CDR2 FQNEAQ come from the germline V gene. DNA for the CDR3: TGTGCCAGCAGCTTTCTTGGGACTACTCAAGAGACCCAGTACTTC. Its protein product is CASSFLGTTQETQYF.

The chain couples TRBV6-6 to TRBJ1-5, with 8 bases aligning to TRBD1. This CDR3 is built from 15 residues. The V segment lost 6 bases and the J segment 7 bases; nucleotides outside the gene matches: 11. Per germline, CDR1 MNHNY and CDR2 SVGAGI (reference sequence). The DNA of the CDR3 is TGTGCCAGCAGCTCCTCGGGACAGGTTAAACAGCCCCAGCATTTT. As protein: CASSSSGQVKQPQHF.

CDR3 amino acids: CASNDRGRINEQYF. The CDR3 bases are TGTGCCAGCAACGACAGGGGGCGGATAAACGAGCAGTACTTC. This chain links TRBV28 with TRBJ2-7; 10 bases agree with TRBD1. The CDR3 runs 14 residues. The V gene end was trimmed by 7 bases and the J gene end by 5 bases; junction bases not matched to a gene: 8. In germline, CDR1 is MDHEN, CDR2 SYDVKM.

The V gene is TRBV10-3, the J gene TRBJ1-6; D possibly corresponds to TRBD1 (6 bases). The CDR3 is 15 residues long. The germline V gene encodes CDR1 ENHRY and CDR2 SYGVKD. Deletions cut 6 bases from V and 0 bases from J, with 9 bases between. CDR3 region: CAIRQGSSYNSPLHF. The CDR3, as DNA: TGTGCCATCAGACAGGGCTCCTCCTATAATTCACCCCTCCACTTT.

This rearrangement joins TRBV28 to TRBJ1-1; D is possibly TRBD1 (6 bases). The CDR3 totals 13 residues. Germline V gene lookup returns CDR1 MDHEN and CDR2 SYDVKM. Trimming left V 10 bases short and J 6 bases short, with 18 bases between. The CDR3 protein is CATRTVLIAEAFF. Written as DNA, the CDR3 is TGTGCCACCAGGACAGTCCTCATCGCTGAAGCTTTCTTT.

The rearrangement links TRBV7-2 to TRBJ2-2; 12 bases map to TRBD2. This CDR3 spans 16 amino acids. V was clipped by 6 bases and J by 5 bases; unmatched bases: 7. Germline V gene data show CDR1 as SGHTA and CDR2 as FQGNSA. The CDR3 DNA is TGTGCCAGCAGTTTTCTAGCGGGGGGGCTGACCGGGGAGCTGTTTTTT. Translated, it gives CASSFLAGGLTGELFF.

The gene calls are TRBV7-8 and TRBJ2-7; 9 bases are a match to TRBD2. The CDR3 runs 18 residues. V dropped 5 bases and J dropped 5; count of bases not matched to a gene: 19. Germline V gene lookup returns CDR1 SGHVS and CDR2 FQNEAQ. The CDR3 coding sequence is TGTGCCAGCAGCGACGGCGGGAGGGGGCGCCCAATCACCCACGAGCAGTACTTC. This gives the protein CASSDGGRGRPITHEQYF.

This chain connects TRBV4-2 to TRBJ1-6; no definite D call. Germline V gene lookup returns CDR1 LGHNA and CDR2 YNFKEQ. Deletions cut 0 bases from V and 0 bases from J, with 9 bases between. The CDR3 is 17 amino acids. This CDR3 reads CASSQDEQSSYNSPLHF. Written as DNA, the CDR3 is TGTGCCAGCAGCCAAGATGAACAGAGCTCCTATAATTCACCCCTCCACTTT.

A few counts support this clone. The chain combines TRBV5-5 with TRBJ2-2; 9 nucleotides line up with TRBD1. Germline trimming cut 0 bases from V and 6 bases from J; bases unmatched to any gene: 3. The CDR3 is made up of 15 amino acids. The germline gives CDR1 SGHKS, CDR2 YYEKEE (reference sequence). The CDR3 nucleotides are TGTGCCAGCAGCTTGGTGGGACAGGGTCCCGGGGAGCTGTTTTTT. As protein: CASSLVGQGPGELFF.

The chain uses TRBV10-2 and TRBJ1-6, with TRBD1 matching 9 bases. The V gene's germline CDR1 is WSHSY and CDR2 SAAADI. With 2 bases clipped from V and 6 bases from J, the junction kept 5 bases outside the gene matches. The CDR3 contains 16 residues. The CDR3: CASSEIQGALNSPLHF. The CDR3 region has the DNA TGCGCCAGCAGTGAGATACAGGGGGCGCTTAATTCACCCCTCCACTTT.

The rearrangement links TRBV10-3 to TRBJ2-3; tentative D call: TRBD2 (6 bases). The length of the CDR3 is 13 residues. With 10 bases removed from V and 0 bases from J, the gap between germline ends came to 11 bases. Germline CDR1 reads ENHRY; CDR2 reads SYGVKD. The CDR3 loop is CATRLVSTDTQYF. The CDR3 bases are TGTGCCACCCGACTAGTAAGCACAGATACGCAGTATTTT.

This chain connects TRBV29-1 to TRBJ1-5; D possibly corresponds to TRBD1 (6 bases). Between the trimmed V and J ends, which lost 5 bases and 6 bases, there was a span of 14 bases. CDR3 size: 13 residues. CDR1 is SQVTM, CDR2 ANQGSEA, per germline. CDR3 DNA sequence: TGCAGCGTTTCTCCAGGGGTTGGTCAGCCCCAGCATTTT. Encoded protein: CSVSPGVGQPQHF.

This chain connects TRBV27 to TRBJ1-1, with a weak D call TRBD1 (6 bases). Germline V gene sequence: CDR1 MNHEY, CDR2 SMNVEV (reference sequence). V dropped 2 bases and J dropped 9 bases, with 19 bases sitting between them. The CDR3 totals 15 residues. The CDR3 region has the DNA TGTGCCAGCAGTTTAGCGGCGGGGGTGACAGGTAAAGCTTTCTTT. Amino acid sequence: CASSLAAGVTGKAFF.